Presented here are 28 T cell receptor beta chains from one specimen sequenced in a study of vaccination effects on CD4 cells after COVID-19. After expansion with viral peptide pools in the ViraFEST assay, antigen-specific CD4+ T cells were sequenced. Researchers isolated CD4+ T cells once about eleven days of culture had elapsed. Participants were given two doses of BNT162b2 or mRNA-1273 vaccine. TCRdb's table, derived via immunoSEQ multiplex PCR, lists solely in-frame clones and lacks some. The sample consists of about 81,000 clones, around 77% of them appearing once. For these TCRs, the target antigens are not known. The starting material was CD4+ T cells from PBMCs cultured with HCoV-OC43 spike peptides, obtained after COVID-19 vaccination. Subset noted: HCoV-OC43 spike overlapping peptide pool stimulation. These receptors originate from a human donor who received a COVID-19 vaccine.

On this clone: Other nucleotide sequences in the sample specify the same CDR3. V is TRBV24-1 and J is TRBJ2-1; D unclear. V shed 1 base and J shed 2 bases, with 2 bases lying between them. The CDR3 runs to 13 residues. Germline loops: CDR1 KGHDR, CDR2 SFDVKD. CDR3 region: CATSDFAYNEQFF. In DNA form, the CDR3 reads TGTGCCACCAGTGATTTCGCCTACAATGAGCAGTTCTTC.

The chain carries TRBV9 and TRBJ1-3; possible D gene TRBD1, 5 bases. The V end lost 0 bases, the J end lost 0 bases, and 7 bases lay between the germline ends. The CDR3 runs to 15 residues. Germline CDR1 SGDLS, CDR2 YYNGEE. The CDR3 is CASSVGGLSGNTIYF. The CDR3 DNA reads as TGTGCCAGCAGCGTAGGGGGACTCTCTGGAAACACCATATATTTT.

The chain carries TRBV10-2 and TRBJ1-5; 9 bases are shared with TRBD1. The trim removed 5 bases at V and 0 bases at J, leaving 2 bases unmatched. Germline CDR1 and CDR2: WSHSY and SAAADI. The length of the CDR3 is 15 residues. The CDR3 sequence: CASSRDRVSNQPQHF. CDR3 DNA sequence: TGCGCCAGCAGTAGGGACAGGGTTAGCAATCAGCCCCAGCATTTT.

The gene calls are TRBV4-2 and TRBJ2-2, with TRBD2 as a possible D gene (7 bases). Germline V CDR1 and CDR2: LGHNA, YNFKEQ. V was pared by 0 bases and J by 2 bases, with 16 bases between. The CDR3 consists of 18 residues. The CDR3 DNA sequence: TGTGCCAGCAGCCAAGATGATGGGGGGGCTGGAAACACCGGGGAGCTGTTTTTT. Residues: CASSQDDGGAGNTGELFF.

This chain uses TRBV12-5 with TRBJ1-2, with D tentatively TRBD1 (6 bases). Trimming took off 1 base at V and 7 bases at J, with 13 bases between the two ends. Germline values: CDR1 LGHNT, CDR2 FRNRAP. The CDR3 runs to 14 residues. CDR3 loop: CASGLAPTGSGYTF. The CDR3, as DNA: TGTGCTAGTGGTTTGGCCCCGACAGGTTCTGGCTACACCTTC.

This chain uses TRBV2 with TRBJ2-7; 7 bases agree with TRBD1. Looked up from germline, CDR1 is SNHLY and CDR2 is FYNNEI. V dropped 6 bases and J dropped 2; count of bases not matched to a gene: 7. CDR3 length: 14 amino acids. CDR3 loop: CASSPRTGAYEQYV. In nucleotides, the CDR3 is TGTGCCAGCAGCCCCCGGACAGGCGCCTACGAGCAGTACGTC.

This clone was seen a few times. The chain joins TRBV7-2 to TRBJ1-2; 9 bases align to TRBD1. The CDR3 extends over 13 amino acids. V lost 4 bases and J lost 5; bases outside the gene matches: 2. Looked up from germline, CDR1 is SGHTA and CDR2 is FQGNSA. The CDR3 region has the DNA TGTGCCAGCAGCTCCGGACAGGGGTATGGCTACACCTTC. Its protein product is CASSSGQGYGYTF.

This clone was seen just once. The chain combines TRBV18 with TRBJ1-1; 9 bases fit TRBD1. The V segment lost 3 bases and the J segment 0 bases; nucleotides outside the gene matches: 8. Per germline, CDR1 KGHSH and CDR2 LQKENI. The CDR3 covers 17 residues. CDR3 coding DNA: TGTGCCAGCTCACCCTGGACAGGGGACACGCTGAACACTGAAGCTTTCTTT. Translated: CASSPWTGDTLNTEAFF.

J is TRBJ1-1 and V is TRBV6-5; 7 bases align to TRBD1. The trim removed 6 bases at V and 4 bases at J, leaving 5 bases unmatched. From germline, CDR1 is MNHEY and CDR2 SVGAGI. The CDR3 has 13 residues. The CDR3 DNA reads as TGTGCCAGCAGGACAGGGCTGATCACTGAAGCTTTCTTT. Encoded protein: CASRTGLITEAFF.

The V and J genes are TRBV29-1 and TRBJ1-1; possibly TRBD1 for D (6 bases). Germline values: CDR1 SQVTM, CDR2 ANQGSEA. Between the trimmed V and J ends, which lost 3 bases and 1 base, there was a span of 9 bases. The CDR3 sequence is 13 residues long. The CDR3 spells CSVDADRNTEAFF. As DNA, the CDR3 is TGCAGCGTTGACGCGGACAGGAACACTGAAGCTTTCTTT.

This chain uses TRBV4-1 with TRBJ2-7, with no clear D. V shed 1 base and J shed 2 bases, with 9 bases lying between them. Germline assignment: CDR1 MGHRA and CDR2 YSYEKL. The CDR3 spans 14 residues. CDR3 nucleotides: TGCGCCAGCAGCCAAGGGATCGGACCCTACGAGCAGTACGTC. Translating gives CASSQGIGPYEQYV.

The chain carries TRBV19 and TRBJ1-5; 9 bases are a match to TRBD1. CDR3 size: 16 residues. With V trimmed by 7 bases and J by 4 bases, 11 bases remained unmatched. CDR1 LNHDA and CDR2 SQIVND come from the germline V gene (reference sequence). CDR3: CASIPTGTGTNQPQHF. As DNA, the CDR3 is TGTGCCAGTATTCCCACCGGGACAGGGACAAATCAGCCCCAGCATTTT.

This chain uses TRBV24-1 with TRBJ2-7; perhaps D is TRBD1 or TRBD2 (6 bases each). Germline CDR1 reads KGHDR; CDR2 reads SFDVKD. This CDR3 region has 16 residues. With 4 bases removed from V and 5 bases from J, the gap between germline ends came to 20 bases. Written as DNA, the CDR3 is TGTGCCACCAGTGACCCTCACGGCCCGGAGGGGGACGAGCAGTACGTC. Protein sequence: CATSDPHGPEGDEQYV.

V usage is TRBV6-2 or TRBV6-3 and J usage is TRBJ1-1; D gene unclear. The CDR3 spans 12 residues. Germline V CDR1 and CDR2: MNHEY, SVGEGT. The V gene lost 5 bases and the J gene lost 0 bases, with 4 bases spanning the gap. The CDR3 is CASSIMNTEAFF. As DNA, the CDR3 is TGTGCCAGCAGTATAATGAACACTGAAGCTTTCTTT.

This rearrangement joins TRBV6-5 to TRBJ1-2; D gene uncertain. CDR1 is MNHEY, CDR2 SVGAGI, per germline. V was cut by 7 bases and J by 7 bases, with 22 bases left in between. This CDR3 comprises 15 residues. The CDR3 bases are TGTGCCAGCATGTTTTTGCCGGGTGTGTCCGGTGGCTACACCTTC. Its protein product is CASMFLPGVSGGYTF.

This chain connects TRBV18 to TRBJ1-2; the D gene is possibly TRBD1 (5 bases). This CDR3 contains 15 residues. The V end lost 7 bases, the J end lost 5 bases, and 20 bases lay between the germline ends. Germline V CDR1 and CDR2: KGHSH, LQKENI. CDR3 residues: CASFPGTALGYGYTF. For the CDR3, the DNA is TGTGCCAGCTTCCCCGGGACGGCCCTAGGATATGGCTACACCTTC.

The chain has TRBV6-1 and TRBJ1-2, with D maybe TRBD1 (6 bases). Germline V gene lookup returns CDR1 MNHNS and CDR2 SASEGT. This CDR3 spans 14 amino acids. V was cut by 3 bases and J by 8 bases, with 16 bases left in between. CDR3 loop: CASSDPGVAGGYTF. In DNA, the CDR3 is TGTGCCAGCAGTGATCCAGGGGTGGCGGGGGGCTACACCTTC.

For the CDR3, the DNA is TGTGCCAGCTCAAAATTCGGGACAGGGGACACAGATACGCAGTATTTT. This translates into CASSKFGTGDTDTQYF. The chain couples TRBV18 to TRBJ2-3; 10 bases map to TRBD1. CDR3 length equals 16 residues. Germline CDR1 KGHSH, CDR2 LQKENI. After removal of 5 bases from V and 2 bases from J, the junction contained 7 bases not matched to a gene. The full variable domain, in which reference TRBV18 and TRBJ2-3 provide the parts outside the CDR3, is NAGVMQNPRHLVRRRGQEARLRCSPMKGHSHVYWYRQLPEEGLKFMVYLQKENIIDESGMPKERFSAEFPKEGPSILRIQQVVRGDSAAYFCASSKFGTGDTDTQYFGPGTRLTVL.

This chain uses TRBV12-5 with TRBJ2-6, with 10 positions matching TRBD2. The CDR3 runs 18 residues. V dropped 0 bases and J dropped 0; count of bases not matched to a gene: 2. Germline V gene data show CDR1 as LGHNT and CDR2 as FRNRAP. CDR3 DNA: TGTGCTAGTGGTTTGGTAGCGGGGGGGAGCTCTGGGGCCAACGTCCTGACTTTC. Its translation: CASGLVAGGSSGANVLTF.

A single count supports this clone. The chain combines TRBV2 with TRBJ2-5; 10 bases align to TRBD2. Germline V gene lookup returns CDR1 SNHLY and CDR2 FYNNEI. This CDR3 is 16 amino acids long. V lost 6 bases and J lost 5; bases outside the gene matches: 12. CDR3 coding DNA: TGTGCCAGCAGCCAGCAAGCGGGGGGGCTGGGGGAGACCCAGTACTTC. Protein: CASSQQAGGLGETQYF.

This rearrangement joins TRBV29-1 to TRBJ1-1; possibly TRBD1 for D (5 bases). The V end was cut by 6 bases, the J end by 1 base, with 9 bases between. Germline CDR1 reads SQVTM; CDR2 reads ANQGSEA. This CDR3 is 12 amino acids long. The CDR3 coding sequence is TGCAGCGTCCGGGGCAGGAACACTGAAGCTTTCTTT. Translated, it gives CSVRGRNTEAFF.

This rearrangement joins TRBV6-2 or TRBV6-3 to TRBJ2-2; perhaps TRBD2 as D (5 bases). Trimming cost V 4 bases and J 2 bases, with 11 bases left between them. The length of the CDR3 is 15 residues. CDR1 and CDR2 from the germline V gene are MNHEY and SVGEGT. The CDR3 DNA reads TGTGCCAGCAGTTTAGGGAGATTTAACACCGGGGAGCTGTTTTTT. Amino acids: CASSLGRFNTGELFF.

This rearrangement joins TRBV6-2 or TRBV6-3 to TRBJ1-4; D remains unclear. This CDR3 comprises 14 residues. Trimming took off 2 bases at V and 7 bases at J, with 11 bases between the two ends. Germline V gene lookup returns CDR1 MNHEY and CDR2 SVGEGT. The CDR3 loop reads CASSYGQTVEKLFF. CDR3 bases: TGTGCCAGCAGTTACGGTCAGACTGTTGAAAAACTGTTTTTT.

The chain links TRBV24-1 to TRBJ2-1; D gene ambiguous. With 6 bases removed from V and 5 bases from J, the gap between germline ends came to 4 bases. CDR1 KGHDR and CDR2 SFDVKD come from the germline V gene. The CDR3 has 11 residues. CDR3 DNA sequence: TGTGCCACCAGTATGAACAATGAGCAGTTCTTC. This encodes CATSMNNEQFF.

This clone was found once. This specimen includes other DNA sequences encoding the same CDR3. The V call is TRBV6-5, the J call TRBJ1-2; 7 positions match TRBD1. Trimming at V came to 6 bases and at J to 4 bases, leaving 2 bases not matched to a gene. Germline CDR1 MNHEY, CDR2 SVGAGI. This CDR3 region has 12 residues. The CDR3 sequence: CASRTGTYGYTF. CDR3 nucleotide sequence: TGTGCCAGCAGGACAGGGACCTATGGCTACACCTTC.

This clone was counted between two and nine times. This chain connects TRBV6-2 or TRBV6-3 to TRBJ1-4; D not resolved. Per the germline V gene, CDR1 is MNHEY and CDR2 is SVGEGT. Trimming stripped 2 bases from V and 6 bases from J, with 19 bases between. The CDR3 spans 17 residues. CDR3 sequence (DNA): TGTGCCAGCAGTTACGTCCCGACCCGGCCGAGAGATGAAAAACTGTTTTTT. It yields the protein CASSYVPTRPRDEKLFF.

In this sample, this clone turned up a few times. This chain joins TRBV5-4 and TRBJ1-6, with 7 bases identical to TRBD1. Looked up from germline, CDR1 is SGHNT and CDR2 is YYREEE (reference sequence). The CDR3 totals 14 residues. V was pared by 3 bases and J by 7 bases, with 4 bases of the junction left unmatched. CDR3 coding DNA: TGTGCCAGCAGCTCCCGGGACAGAAATTCACCCCTCCACTTT. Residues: CASSSRDRNSPLHF.

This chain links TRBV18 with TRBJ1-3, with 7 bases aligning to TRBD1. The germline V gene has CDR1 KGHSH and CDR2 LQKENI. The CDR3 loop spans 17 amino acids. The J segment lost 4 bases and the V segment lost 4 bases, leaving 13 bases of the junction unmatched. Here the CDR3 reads CASSQTGSQPLGNTIYF. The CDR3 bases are TGTGCCAGCTCACAGACAGGGTCCCAACCGCTGGGAAACACCATATATTTT.